Below, 11 T cell receptor beta chains from the same sample are listed, as sequenced in a study of blood T cell repertoires in COVID-19. The data were produced by immunoSEQ multiplex PCR, yet TCRdb's version contains in-frame clones alone and is incomplete. Of about 90,000 clones detected, roughly 90% appear once; the ten largest clones hold about 2.5%. The material sequenced was peripheral blood. These receptors all stem from a human donor with active COVID-19. The donor label of this sample is uncertain.

The J gene is TRBJ2-1, the V gene TRBV6-4, with 13 bases identical to TRBD2. The trim removed 5 bases at V and 8 bases at J, leaving 6 bases unmatched. The germline V gene has CDR1 MRHNA and CDR2 SNTAGT. The CDR3 loop spans 15 amino acids. The CDR3 coding sequence is TGTGCCAGCAGTCCCACTAGCGGGGGGGCCTATGAGCAGTTCTTC. This translates into CASSPTSGGAYEQFF.

This clone qualifies as medium-sized. The chain recombines TRBV7-2 with TRBJ2-1; the match to TRBD1 covers 7 bases. This CDR3 contains 15 residues. V trimming: 4 bases; J trimming: 6 bases; junction bases outside the gene matches: 9. Looked up from germline, CDR1 is SGHTA and CDR2 is FQGNSA. Written as DNA, the CDR3 is TGTGCCAGCAGCTCGAGGGGCGACAGGGCCAATGAGCAGTTCTTC. Translated, it gives CASSSRGDRANEQFF. The entire variable domain, with the rest obtained from reference TRBV7-2 and TRBJ2-1, is as follows: GAGVSQSPSNKVTEKGKDVELRCDPISGHTALYWYRQSLGQGLEFLIYFQGNSAPDKSGLPSDRFSAERTGGSVSTLTIQRTQQEDSAVYLCASSSRGDRANEQFFGPGTRLTVL.

The V call is TRBV7-8, the J call TRBJ2-7; D is possibly TRBD2 (7 bases). In germline, CDR1 is SGHVS, CDR2 FQNEAQ. The CDR3 has 16 amino acids. The V and J ends lost 0 bases and 2 bases respectively, with 14 bases between them. The CDR3 here is CASSLARGGTPYEQYF. In DNA form, the CDR3 reads TGTGCCAGCAGCTTAGCCCGCGGGGGCACCCCCTACGAGCAGTACTTC. The variable domain in full, with the rest retrieved from reference TRBV7-8 and TRBJ2-7, is GAGVSQSPRYKVAKRGQDVALRCDPISGHVSLFWYQQALGQGPEFLTYFQNEAQLDKSGLPSDRFFAERPEGSVSTLKIQRTQQEDSAVYLCASSLARGGTPYEQYFGPGTRLTVT.

The chain is built from TRBV6-4 and TRBJ2-3; 8 bases agree with TRBD2. V gave up 4 bases and J gave up 3 bases; unmatched junction bases: 12. Germline CDR1 reads MRHNA; CDR2 reads SNTAGT. This CDR3 has 17 residues. The DNA for the CDR3 is TGTGCCAGCAGTGTGGAGGCCGGAAGCGGGGGAACAGATACGCAGTATTTT. Translating it yields CASSVEAGSGGTDTQYF.

The chain recombines TRBV11-2 with TRBJ1-1; maybe TRBD1 (6 bases). The CDR3 loop spans 14 amino acids. Germline V gene data show CDR1 as SGHAT and CDR2 as FQNNGV. V was shortened by 6 bases and J by 2 bases, with 13 bases between the two germline ends. The CDR3 sequence is CASSFYRDNTEAFF. The CDR3 nucleotides are TGTGCCAGCAGTTTCTACAGGGATAACACTGAAGCTTTCTTT.

Details on this clone: The junction does not match germline at one end; this may be a read error. In DNA form, the CDR3 reads TGTGCCAGCAGCTGGAGTATCCGGGACTCCCCACTCTTC. Translated, it gives CASSWSIRDSPLF. V and J are TRBV7-2 and TRBJ2-1, with D possibly TRBD2 on 6 matching bases. Per germline, CDR1 SGHTA and CDR2 FQGNSA. The CDR3 runs 13 residues.

This chain connects TRBV4-3 to TRBJ2-7; 8 bases align to TRBD1. The CDR3 runs to 15 residues. Unmatched junction bases numbered 4, after V lost 0 bases and J lost 3 bases. Per the germline V gene, CDR1 is LGHNA and CDR2 is YSLEER. Here the CDR3 DNA reads TGCGCCAGCAGCCAAGATCAAGGACAGGGCTACGAGCAGTACTTC. This sequence encodes CASSQDQGQGYEQYF.

The CDR3 loop is CASSTSTDSTDTQYF. CDR3 bases: TGTGCCAGCAGCACGTCGACAGATAGCACAGATACGCAGTATTTT. This sequence joins TRBV5-4 and TRBJ2-3; D is perhaps TRBD1 (5 bases). The CDR3 covers 15 residues. Trimming cost V 4 bases and J 0 bases, with 12 bases left between them. The germline V gene encodes CDR1 SGHNT and CDR2 YYREEE (reference sequence).

The V and J genes are TRBV5-1 and TRBJ2-1, with 7 bases aligning to TRBD2. V was pared by 0 bases and J by 0 bases, with 9 bases of the junction left unmatched. The CDR3 runs to 18 residues. Germline assignment: CDR1 SGHRS and CDR2 YFSETQ. This CDR3 is CASSLVVLGGSSYNEQFF. The CDR3 nucleotides are TGCGCCAGCAGCTTGGTGGTTTTGGGCGGGAGCTCCTACAATGAGCAGTTCTTC.

The chain has TRBV30 and TRBJ1-5, with D maybe TRBD1 (6 bases). Trimming cost V 2 bases and J 0 bases, with 14 bases left between them. There are 16 residues in the CDR3. Germline CDR1 is GTSNPN and CDR2 is SVGIG (reference sequence). Written as DNA, the CDR3 is TGTGCCTGGAGTAAAAACGGGGGGCCTAGCAATCAGCCCCAGCATTTT. This gives the protein CAWSKNGGPSNQPQHF.

This chain connects TRBV6-5 to TRBJ2-1; TRBD2 might be the D (7 bases). The CDR3 loop spans 14 amino acids. Trimming removed 8 bases from V and 8 bases from J, with 19 bases in between. Germline V gives CDR1 MNHEY, CDR2 SVGAGI. The CDR3 DNA follows: TGTGCCAGCCGAACTGGCGGGGGCCGCGATGAGCAGTTCTTC. It translates to CASRTGGGRDEQFF.